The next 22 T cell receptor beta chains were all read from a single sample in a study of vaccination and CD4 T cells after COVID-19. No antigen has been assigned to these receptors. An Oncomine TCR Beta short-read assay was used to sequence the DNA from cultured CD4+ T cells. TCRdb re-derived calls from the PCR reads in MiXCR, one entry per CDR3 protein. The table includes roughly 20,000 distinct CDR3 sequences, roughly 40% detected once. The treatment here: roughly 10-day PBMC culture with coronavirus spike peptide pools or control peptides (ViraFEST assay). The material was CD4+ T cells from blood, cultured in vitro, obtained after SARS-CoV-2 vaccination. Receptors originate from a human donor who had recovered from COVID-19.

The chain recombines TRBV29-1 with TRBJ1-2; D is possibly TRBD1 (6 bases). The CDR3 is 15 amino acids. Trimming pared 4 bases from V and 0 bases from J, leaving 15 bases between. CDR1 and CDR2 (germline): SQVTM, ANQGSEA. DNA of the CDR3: TGCAGCGTTGTCCACCGGACAGAAGCTAACTATGGCTACACCTTC. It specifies CSVVHRTEANYGYTF.

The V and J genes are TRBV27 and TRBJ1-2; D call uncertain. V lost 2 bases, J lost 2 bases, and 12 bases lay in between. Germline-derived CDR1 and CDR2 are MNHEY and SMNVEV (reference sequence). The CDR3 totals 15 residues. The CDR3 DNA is TGTGCCAGCAGTTTAATGCCCGTAGGGAACTATGGCTACACCTTC. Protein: CASSLMPVGNYGYTF.

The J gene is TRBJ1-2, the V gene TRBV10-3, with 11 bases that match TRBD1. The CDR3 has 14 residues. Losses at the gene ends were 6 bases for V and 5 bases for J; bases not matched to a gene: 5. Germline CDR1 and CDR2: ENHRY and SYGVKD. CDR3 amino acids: CAISSDRGLYGYTF. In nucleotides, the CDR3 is TGTGCCATCAGCTCGGACAGGGGGCTTTATGGCTACACCTTC.

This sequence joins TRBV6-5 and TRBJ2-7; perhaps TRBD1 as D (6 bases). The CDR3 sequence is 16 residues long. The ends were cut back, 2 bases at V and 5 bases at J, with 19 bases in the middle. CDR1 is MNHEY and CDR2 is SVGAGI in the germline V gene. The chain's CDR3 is CASSYLPGAPKNEQYF. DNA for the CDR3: TGTGCCAGCAGTTACCTCCCAGGGGCCCCAAAAAACGAGCAGTACTTC.

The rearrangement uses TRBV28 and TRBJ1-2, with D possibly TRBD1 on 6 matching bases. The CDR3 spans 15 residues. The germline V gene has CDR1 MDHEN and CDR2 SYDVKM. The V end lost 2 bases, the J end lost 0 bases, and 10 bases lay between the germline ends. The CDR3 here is CASSLRDTTNYGYTF. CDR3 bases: TGTGCCAGCAGTTTACGGGACACTACTAACTATGGCTACACCTTC.

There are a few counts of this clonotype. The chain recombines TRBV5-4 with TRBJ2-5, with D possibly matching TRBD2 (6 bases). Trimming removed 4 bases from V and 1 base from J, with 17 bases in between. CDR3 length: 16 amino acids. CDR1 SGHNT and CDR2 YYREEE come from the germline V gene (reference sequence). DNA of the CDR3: TGTGCCAGCAGCCCGGAGGGACCGGGGAGCCAAGAGACCCAGTACTTC. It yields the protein CASSPEGPGSQETQYF.

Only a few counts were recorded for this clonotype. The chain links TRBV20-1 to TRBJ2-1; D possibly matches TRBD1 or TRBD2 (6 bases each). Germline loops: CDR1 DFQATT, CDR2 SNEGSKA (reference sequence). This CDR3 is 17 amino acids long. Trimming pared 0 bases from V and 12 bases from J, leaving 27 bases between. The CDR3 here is CSARDPFGGGTATGQFF. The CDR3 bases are TGCAGTGCTAGAGACCCGTTTGGGGGCGGGACTGCCACTGGGCAGTTCTTC.

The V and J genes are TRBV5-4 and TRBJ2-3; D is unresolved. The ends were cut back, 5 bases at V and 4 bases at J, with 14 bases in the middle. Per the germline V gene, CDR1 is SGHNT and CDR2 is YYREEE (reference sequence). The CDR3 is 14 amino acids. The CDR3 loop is CASSDGLSPDTQYF. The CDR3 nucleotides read TGTGCCAGCAGTGATGGTCTTTCCCCAGATACGCAGTATTTT.

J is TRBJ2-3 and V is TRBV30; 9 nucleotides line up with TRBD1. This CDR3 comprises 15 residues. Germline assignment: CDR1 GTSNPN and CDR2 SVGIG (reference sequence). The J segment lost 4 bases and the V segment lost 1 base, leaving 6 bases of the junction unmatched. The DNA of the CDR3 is TGTGCCTGGAGTGAAGGGGACAGGGCTGCAGATACGCAGTATTTT. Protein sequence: CAWSEGDRAADTQYF.

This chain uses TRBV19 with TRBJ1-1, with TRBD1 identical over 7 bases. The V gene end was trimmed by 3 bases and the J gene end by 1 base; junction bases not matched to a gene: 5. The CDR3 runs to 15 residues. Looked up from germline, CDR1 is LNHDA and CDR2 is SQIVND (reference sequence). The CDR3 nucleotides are TGTGCCAGTAGTATGAGGACAGGAGGGAACACTGAAGCTTTCTTT. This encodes CASSMRTGGNTEAFF.

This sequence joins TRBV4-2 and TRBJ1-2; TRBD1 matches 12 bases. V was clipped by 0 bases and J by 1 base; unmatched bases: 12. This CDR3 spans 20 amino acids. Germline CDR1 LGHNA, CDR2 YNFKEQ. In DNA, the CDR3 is TGTGCCAGCAGCCAAGATCCGGCGGGACAGGGGGCTCGCGATAACTATGGCTACACCTTC. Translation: CASSQDPAGQGARDNYGYTF.

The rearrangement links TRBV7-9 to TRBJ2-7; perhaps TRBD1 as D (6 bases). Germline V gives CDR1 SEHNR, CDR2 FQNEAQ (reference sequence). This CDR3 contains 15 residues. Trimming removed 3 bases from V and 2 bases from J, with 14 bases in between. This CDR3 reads CASSLVGDKTYEQYF. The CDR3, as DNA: TGTGCCAGCAGCTTGGTGGGGGACAAGACCTACGAGCAGTACTTC.

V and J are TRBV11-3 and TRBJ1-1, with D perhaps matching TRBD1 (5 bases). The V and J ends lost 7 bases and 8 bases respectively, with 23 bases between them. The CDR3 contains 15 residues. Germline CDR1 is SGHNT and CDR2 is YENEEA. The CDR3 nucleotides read TGTGCCAGCACCAAAAGTCCTTCCGGCAGGGCGGAAGCTTTCTTT. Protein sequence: CASTKSPSGRAEAFF. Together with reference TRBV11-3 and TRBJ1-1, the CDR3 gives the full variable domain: EAGVVQSPRYKIIEKKQPVAFWCNPISGHNTLYWYLQNLGQGPELLIRYENEEAVDDSQLPKDRFSAERLKGVDSTLKIQPAELGDSAVYLCASTKSPSGRAEAFFGQGTRLTVV.

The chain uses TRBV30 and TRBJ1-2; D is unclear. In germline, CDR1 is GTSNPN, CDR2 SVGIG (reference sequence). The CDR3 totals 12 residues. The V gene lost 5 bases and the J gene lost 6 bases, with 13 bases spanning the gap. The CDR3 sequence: CAWRPLGNGYTF. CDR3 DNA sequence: TGTGCCTGGCGGCCGCTTGGGAATGGCTACACCTTC.

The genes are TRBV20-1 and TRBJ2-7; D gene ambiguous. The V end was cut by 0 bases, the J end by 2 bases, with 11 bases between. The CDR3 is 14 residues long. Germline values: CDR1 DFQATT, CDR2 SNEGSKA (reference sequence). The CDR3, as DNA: TGCAGTGCTAGAGACAGTCTTACTGCCTACGAGCAGTACTTC. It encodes CSARDSLTAYEQYF.

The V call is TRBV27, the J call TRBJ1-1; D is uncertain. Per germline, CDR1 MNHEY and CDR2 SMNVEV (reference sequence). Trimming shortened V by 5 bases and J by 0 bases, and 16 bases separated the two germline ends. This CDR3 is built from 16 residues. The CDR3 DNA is TGTGCCAGCAGTACGCGGACGGTTACCATGAACACTGAAGCTTTCTTT. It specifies CASSTRTVTMNTEAFF.

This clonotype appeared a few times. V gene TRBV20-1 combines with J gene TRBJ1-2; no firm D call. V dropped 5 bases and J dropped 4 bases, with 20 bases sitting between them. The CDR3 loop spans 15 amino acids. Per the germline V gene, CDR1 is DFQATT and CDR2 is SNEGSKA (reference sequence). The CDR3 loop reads CSARTLIRDSYGYTF. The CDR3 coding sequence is TGCAGTGCTCGAACCCTCATACGGGATTCCTATGGCTACACCTTC.

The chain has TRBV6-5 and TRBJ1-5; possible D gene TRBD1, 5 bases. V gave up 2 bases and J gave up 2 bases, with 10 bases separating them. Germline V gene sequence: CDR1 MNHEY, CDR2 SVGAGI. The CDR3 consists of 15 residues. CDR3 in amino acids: CASSYDRDGNQPQHF. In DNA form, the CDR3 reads TGTGCCAGCAGTTACGACCGGGACGGCAATCAGCCCCAGCATTTT.

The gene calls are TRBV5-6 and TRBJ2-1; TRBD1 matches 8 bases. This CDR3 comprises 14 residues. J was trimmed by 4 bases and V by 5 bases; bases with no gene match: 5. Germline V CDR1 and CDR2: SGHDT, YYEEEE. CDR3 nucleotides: TGTGCCAGCAGGAACCGGGACAGGTACAATGAGCAGTTCTTC. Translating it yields CASRNRDRYNEQFF.

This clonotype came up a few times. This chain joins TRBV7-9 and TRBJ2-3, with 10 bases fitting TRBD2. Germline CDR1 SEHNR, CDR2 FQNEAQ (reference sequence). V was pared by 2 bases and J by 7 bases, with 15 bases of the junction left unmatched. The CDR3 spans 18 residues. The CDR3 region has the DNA TGTGCCAGCAGCTTAAGGGCTAGCGGGGGCCTTAGAGGGAATACGCAGTATTTT. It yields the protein CASSLRASGGLRGNTQYF.

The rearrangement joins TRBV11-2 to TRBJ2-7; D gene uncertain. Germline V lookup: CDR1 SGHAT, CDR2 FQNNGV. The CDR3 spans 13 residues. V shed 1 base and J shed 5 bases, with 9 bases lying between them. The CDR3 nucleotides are TGTGCCAGCAGCTTAGGACGACAAAACGAGCAGTACTTC. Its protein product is CASSLGRQNEQYF.

The CDR3 protein is CASRDRDYGYTF. Written as DNA, the CDR3 is TGTGCCAGCAGGGACAGGGACTATGGCTACACCTTC. The chain joins TRBV4-2 to TRBJ1-2; 8 bases match TRBD1. The V and J ends lost 6 bases and 3 bases, in that order; junction bases with no gene match: 0. The CDR3 has 12 amino acids. Germline values: CDR1 LGHNA, CDR2 YNFKEQ.